These 30 T cell receptor beta chains came from one sample sequenced in a study of T cells in Graves' hyperthyroidism and ophthalmopathy. Researchers took RNA transcripts and amplified the TCR beta CDR3 regions from them. First-round RT-PCR with HTBI primers amplified the TCR CDR3 region. One entry per CDR3 protein results from TCRdb running MiXCR on the multiplex PCR reads. Among about 460,000 distinct CDR3 sequences listed, around a fifth were seen once. The sample was blood. The receptors come from a woman between 70 and 85 years old with Graves' ophthalmopathy.

V and J are TRBV13 and TRBJ1-1; D call uncertain. Looked up from germline, CDR1 is PRHDT and CDR2 is FYEKMQ (reference sequence). The V and J ends lost 3 bases and 9 bases respectively, with 8 bases between them. The CDR3 length is 11 residues. CDR3 region: CASSFSGQAFF. The CDR3 region has the DNA TGTGCCAGCAGCTTTTCCGGGCAAGCTTTCTTT.

This clonotype was detected only a few times. Compared with germline, one end of the junction differs, possibly owing to a read error. The genes are TRBV7-7 and TRBJ2-7; unclear D gene. The CDR3 spans 15 residues. Germline V gives CDR1 SSHAT, CDR2 FNYEAQ (reference sequence). The CDR3, as DNA: TGTGCTAGCAGCTTAGGTTATGACCCGTCCTACGAGCAGTACTTC. It encodes CASSLGYDPSYEQYF.

This clonotype was seen only once. The J gene is TRBJ2-7, the V gene TRBV20-1; 10 bases line up with TRBD1. The length of the CDR3 is 15 residues. Germline CDR1 is DFQATT and CDR2 is SNEGSKA (reference sequence). Trimming at V came to 2 bases and at J to 7 bases, leaving 11 bases not matched to a gene. The CDR3 loop is CSARQDRGRVGEQYF. In nucleotides, the CDR3 is TGCAGTGCTAGACAAGACAGGGGGCGTGTTGGGGAGCAGTACTTC.

The CDR3 is CASVGESYEQYF. DNA of the CDR3: TGCGCCAGCGTAGGGGAGAGCTACGAGCAGTACTTC. The chain joins TRBV5-1 to TRBJ2-7; perhaps D is TRBD1 or TRBD2 (5 bases each). This CDR3 region has 12 residues. CDR1 SGHRS and CDR2 YFSETQ come from the germline V gene. V was clipped by 7 bases and J by 3 bases, with 11 bases between them.

In this sample, this clonotype turned up many times. The rearrangement links TRBV19 to TRBJ1-2, with D perhaps TRBD1 (5 bases). This CDR3 contains 13 residues. Trimming removed 2 bases from V and 8 bases from J, with 12 bases in between. CDR1 and CDR2 from the germline V gene are LNHDA and SQIVND (reference sequence). The CDR3 DNA is TGTGCCAGTAGTATATGGGCAGGGAGCGGCTACACCTTC. Protein: CASSIWAGSGYTF. The complete variable domain, with remaining parts taken from reference TRBV19 and TRBJ1-2, reads DGGITQSPKYLFRKEGQNVTLSCEQNLNHDAMYWYRQDPGQGLRLIYYSQIVNDFQKGDIAEGYSVSREKKESFPLTVTSAQKNPTAFYLCASSIWAGSGYTFGSGTRLTVV.

The chain recombines TRBV5-1 with TRBJ1-1; D gene uncertain. CDR1 and CDR2 from the germline V gene are SGHRS and YFSETQ. The V end was cut by 4 bases, the J end by 1 base, with 11 bases between. The CDR3 extends over 14 amino acids. The CDR3 reads CASSGRVGNTEAFF. The CDR3 DNA reads TGCGCCAGCAGCGGCAGAGTTGGGAACACTGAAGCTTTCTTT.

This clonotype showed up many times. This rearrangement joins TRBV30 to TRBJ1-1; perhaps TRBD1 as D (6 bases). Trimming left V 2 bases short and J 11 bases short, with 12 bases between. The CDR3 totals 11 residues. Germline CDR1 reads GTSNPN; CDR2 reads SVGIG (reference sequence). CDR3 in DNA: TGTGCCTGGAGTCCCCGAGACAGGGCTTTCTTT. Translation: CAWSPRDRAFF.

The gene calls are TRBV9 and TRBJ2-1, with TRBD2 identical over 14 bases. The J segment lost 9 bases and the V segment lost 0 bases, leaving 5 bases of the junction unmatched. Germline V gene sequence: CDR1 SGDLS, CDR2 YYNGEE. The CDR3 is 16 residues long. Written as DNA, the CDR3 is TGTGCCAGCAGCGTAGGGGGACTAGCGGGAGCGAGTGAGCAGTTCTTC. Translated: CASSVGGLAGASEQFF. The full variable domain, its missing parts supplied by reference TRBV9 and TRBJ2-1, is DSGVTQTPKHLITATGQRVTLRCSPRSGDLSVYWYQQSLDQGLQFLIQYYNGEERAKGNILERFSAQQFPDLHSELNLSSLELGDSALYFCASSVGGLAGASEQFFGPGTRLTVL.

The sample holds a few counts of this clonotype. The chain recombines TRBV12-5 with TRBJ1-5; 7 bases are shared with TRBD1. Looked up from germline, CDR1 is LGHNT and CDR2 is FRNRAP. There are 16 residues in the CDR3. V was clipped by 6 bases and J by 0 bases; unmatched bases: 8. CDR3 protein: CASGQGTVYSNQPQHF. In DNA form, the CDR3 reads TGTGCTAGTGGCCAAGGGACAGTTTATAGCAATCAGCCCCAGCATTTT.

J is TRBJ1-5 and V is TRBV24-1; D unresolved. The CDR3 runs 13 residues. CDR1 KGHDR and CDR2 SFDVKD come from the germline V gene. Trimming shortened V by 1 base and J by 4 bases, and 4 bases separated the two germline ends. The CDR3 DNA reads TGTGCCACCAGTGATTTCGATAATCAGCCCCAGCATTTT. Protein: CATSDFDNQPQHF.

As DNA, the CDR3 is TGTGCCAGCAGCTTGGCTATGAGACAGGGGAACTATGGCTACACCTTC. Translated: CASSLAMRQGNYGYTF. The gene calls are TRBV5-6 and TRBJ1-2; 8 nucleotides agree with TRBD1. V was clipped by 0 bases and J by 2 bases; unmatched bases: 6. Germline V gene data show CDR1 as SGHDT and CDR2 as YYEEEE. There are 16 residues in the CDR3.

Written as DNA, the CDR3 is TGTGCCAGCTCACCCCGGACTAAACTCTACGAGCAGTACTTC. It encodes CASSPRTKLYEQYF. The chain recombines TRBV18 with TRBJ2-7; the D gene is possibly TRBD2 (6 bases). From germline, CDR1 is KGHSH and CDR2 LQKENI. This CDR3 region has 14 residues. Trimming pared 3 bases from V and 3 bases from J, leaving 12 bases between.

Here the CDR3 reads CASRIAPGQGRSPLHF. The CDR3 DNA is TGTGCCAGTAGAATCGCGCCGGGACAGGGGCGATCACCCCTCCACTTT. The rearrangement links TRBV19 to TRBJ1-6, with 10 positions matching TRBD1. V lost 6 bases and J lost 10; bases outside the gene matches: 12. The germline CDR1 and CDR2 sequences are LNHDA and SQIVND (reference sequence). This CDR3 has 16 amino acids.

This clonotype was picked up many times. The J gene is TRBJ1-5, the V gene TRBV28; a weak D match, TRBD1 (6 bases). This CDR3 has 14 residues. From germline, CDR1 is MDHEN and CDR2 SYDVKM. The V end was cut by 7 bases, the J end by 5 bases, with 15 bases between. CDR3 region: CASTGAGAHQPQHF. The CDR3 DNA sequence: TGTGCCAGCACCGGGGCGGGGGCACATCAGCCCCAGCATTTT.

This clonotype was counted only a few times. The chain carries TRBV10-3 and TRBJ2-6; D is unresolved. The CDR3 has 16 residues. Trimming pared 4 bases from V and 0 bases from J, leaving 10 bases between. Germline V gene data show CDR1 as ENHRY and CDR2 as SYGVKD. The CDR3 DNA is TGTGCCATCAGTGGGATACAGAGCTCTGGGGCCAACGTCCTGACTTTC. Its translation: CAISGIQSSGANVLTF.

In its sample, this clonotype was seen a few times. The V and J genes are TRBV5-5 and TRBJ1-2; the match to TRBD1 covers 7 bases. Germline V gene data show CDR1 as SGHKS and CDR2 as YYEKEE (reference sequence). V was pared by 2 bases and J by 3 bases, with 4 bases of the junction left unmatched. The CDR3 covers 14 residues. CDR3 nucleotides: TGTGCCAGCAGCTTAAACAGGGGAGACTATGGCTACACCTTC. It encodes CASSLNRGDYGYTF.

A single count supports this clonotype. The rearrangement links TRBV11-3 to TRBJ2-1; the match to TRBD2 covers 9 bases. With 5 bases clipped from V and 3 bases from J, the junction kept 5 bases outside the gene matches. Germline V gene data show CDR1 as SGHNT and CDR2 as YENEEA. The CDR3 consists of 15 residues. The CDR3 region has the DNA TGTGCCAGCAGCCTGCGGGGGGGCATCTACAATGAGCAGTTCTTC. Its translation is CASSLRGGIYNEQFF.

A few counts support this clonotype. V usage is TRBV18 and J usage is TRBJ1-2, with 7 bases matching TRBD1. V trimming: 3 bases; J trimming: 3 bases; junction bases outside the gene matches: 4. Germline loops: CDR1 KGHSH, CDR2 LQKENI. The CDR3 runs 14 residues. CDR3 amino acids: CASSPRDSYYGYTF. Written as DNA, the CDR3 is TGTGCCAGCTCACCGAGGGACAGCTACTATGGCTACACCTTC. Filled out from reference TRBV18 and TRBJ1-2, the complete variable domain reads NAGVMQNPRHLVRRRGQEARLRCSPMKGHSHVYWYRQLPEEGLKFMVYLQKENIIDESGMPKERFSAEFPKEGPSILRIQQVVRGDSAAYFCASSPRDSYYGYTFGSGTRLTVV.

The V gene is TRBV11-2, the J gene TRBJ1-1; a possible D gene is TRBD1 (5 bases). Germline V gene lookup returns CDR1 SGHAT and CDR2 FQNNGV. The V gene lost 4 bases and the J gene lost 5 bases, with 17 bases spanning the gap. The length of the CDR3 is 15 residues. In DNA form, the CDR3 reads TGTGCCAGCAGCTCAATACGGGGGGATTTGACTGAAGCTTTCTTT. The encoded protein is CASSSIRGDLTEAFF.

This clonotype was counted a few times. The rearrangement joins TRBV29-1 to TRBJ1-2, with a tentative D call TRBD1 (5 bases). The CDR3 loop spans 13 amino acids. V lost 5 bases and J 9 bases, leaving 19 bases between the germline ends. CDR1 is SQVTM, CDR2 ANQGSEA, per germline. The CDR3 sequence is CSVNSGVDIRYTF. CDR3 nucleotide sequence: TGCAGCGTTAACTCTGGTGTGGACATCCGCTACACCTTC.

This chain links TRBV30 with TRBJ1-3; D remains ambiguous. Trimming removed 1 base at V and 0 bases at J, with 13 bases between. Germline V gives CDR1 GTSNPN, CDR2 SVGIG (reference sequence). The CDR3 spans 16 residues. The CDR3 reads CAWSGGTLFSGNTIYF. The CDR3, as DNA: TGTGCCTGGAGTGGAGGAACTCTTTTCTCTGGAAACACCATATATTTT.

The rearrangement joins TRBV6-2 or TRBV6-3 to TRBJ2-7, with a possible D match to TRBD1 (5 bases). CDR3 size: 13 residues. Germline V gene sequence: CDR1 MNHEY, CDR2 SVGEGT. V dropped 3 bases and J dropped 6 bases, with 12 bases sitting between them. The CDR3 bases are TGTGCCAGCAGTTATACTTTAGGGGCCGAGCAGTACTTC. Translation: CASSYTLGAEQYF.

The chain has TRBV5-5 and TRBJ2-1, with D maybe TRBD2 (5 bases). Trimming removed 0 bases from V and 10 bases from J, with 8 bases in between. The germline V gene has CDR1 SGHKS and CDR2 YYEKEE (reference sequence). The CDR3 runs 12 residues. The CDR3 is CASSLERVEQFF. CDR3 coding DNA: TGTGCCAGCAGCTTGGAGAGGGTGGAGCAGTTCTTC.

V and J are TRBV20-1 and TRBJ2-1, with TRBD2 identical over 13 bases. This CDR3 spans 15 amino acids. Germline-derived CDR1 and CDR2 are DFQATT and SNEGSKA (reference sequence). The junction had 10 bases not matched to a gene; V was cut back by 5 bases and J by 9 bases. The CDR3 spells CSAPRTSGRGTEQFF. CDR3 nucleotide sequence: TGCAGTGCTCCTAGGACTAGCGGGAGAGGCACTGAGCAGTTCTTC.

This clonotype has only a few counts. The V gene is TRBV7-9, the J gene TRBJ2-5, with a weak D call TRBD2 (6 bases). Trimming removed 10 bases from V and 3 bases from J, with 15 bases in between. Germline-derived CDR1 and CDR2 are SEHNR and FQNEAQ (reference sequence). CDR3 length: 13 residues. CDR3 nucleotide sequence: TGTGCCACCACTCCGGGACTCAAAGAGACCCAGTACTTC. Its translation is CATTPGLKETQYF.

The sample holds a few counts of this clonotype. CDR3 DNA: TGTGCCAGCAGCTTGGGACCGAGCTTTGGTGGCACTGAAGCTTTCTTT. Its protein is CASSLGPSFGGTEAFF. The V gene is TRBV7-3, the J gene TRBJ1-1; possibly TRBD1 for D (5 bases). Germline CDR1 and CDR2: SGHTA and FQGTGA. V was cut by 3 bases and J by 4 bases, with 18 bases left in between. There are 16 residues in the CDR3.

The rearrangement uses TRBV29-1 and TRBJ2-7; 8 positions match TRBD1. With V trimmed by 6 bases and J by 3 bases, 4 bases remained unmatched. The germline gives CDR1 SQVTM, CDR2 ANQGSEA. CDR3 length: 12 residues. Written as DNA, the CDR3 is TGCAGCGTACAGGGGGAGAACTACGAGCAGTACTTC. Encoded protein: CSVQGENYEQYF.

The chain employs TRBV28 and TRBJ1-5; maybe TRBD1 (6 bases). This CDR3 is built from 12 residues. Germline V gene lookup returns CDR1 MDHEN and CDR2 SYDVKM. V lost 11 bases and J 2 bases, leaving 10 bases between the germline ends. In DNA, the CDR3 is TGTGCCGAACGACAGGGCAATCAGCCCCAGCATTTT. This encodes CAERQGNQPQHF.

This clonotype was seen at least ten times. V gene TRBV12-5 combines with J gene TRBJ2-7, with D uncertain. Looked up from germline, CDR1 is LGHNT and CDR2 is FRNRAP. V lost 0 bases and J lost 6, with 12 bases in between. The CDR3 sequence is 14 residues long. CDR3 amino acids: CASGLVPALREQYF. DNA of the CDR3: TGTGCTAGTGGTTTGGTACCGGCGTTGCGCGAGCAGTACTTC. Together with reference TRBV12-5 and TRBJ2-7, the CDR3 gives the full variable domain: DARVTQTPRHKVTEMGQEVTMRCQPILGHNTVFWYRQTMMQGLELLAYFRNRAPLDDSGMPKDRFSAEMPDATLATLKIQPSEPRDSAVYFCASGLVPALREQYFGPGTRLTVT.

For this clonotype: At one end the junction does not follow the germline gene, possibly because of a read error. This chain joins TRBV12-3 or TRBV12-4 and TRBJ1-3; D not resolved. This CDR3 comprises 16 residues. The chain's CDR3 is CASTPVSGTEGNTTYF. The CDR3 DNA reads TGTGCCAGCACCCCGGTATCGGGAACCGAAGGAAACACCACATATTTT.